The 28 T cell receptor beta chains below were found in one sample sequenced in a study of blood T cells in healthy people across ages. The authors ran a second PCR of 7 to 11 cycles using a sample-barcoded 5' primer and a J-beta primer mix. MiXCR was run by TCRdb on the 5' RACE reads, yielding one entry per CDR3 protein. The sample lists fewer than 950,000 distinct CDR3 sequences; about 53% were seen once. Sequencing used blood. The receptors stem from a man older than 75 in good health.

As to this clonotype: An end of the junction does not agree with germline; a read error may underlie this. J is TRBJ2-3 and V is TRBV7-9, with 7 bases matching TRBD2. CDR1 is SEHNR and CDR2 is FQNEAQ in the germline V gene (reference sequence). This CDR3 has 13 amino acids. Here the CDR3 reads CASIGGSTETQYF. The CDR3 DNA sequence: TGTGCCAGCATCGGCGGGAGCACAGAGACGCAGTATTTT. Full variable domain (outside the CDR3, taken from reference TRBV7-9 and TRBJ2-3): DTGVSQNPRHKITKRGQNVTFRCDPISEHNRLYWYRQTLGQGPEFLTYFQNEAQLEKSRLLSDRFSAERPKGSFSTLEIQRTEQGDSAMYLCASIGGSTETQYFGPGTRLTVL.

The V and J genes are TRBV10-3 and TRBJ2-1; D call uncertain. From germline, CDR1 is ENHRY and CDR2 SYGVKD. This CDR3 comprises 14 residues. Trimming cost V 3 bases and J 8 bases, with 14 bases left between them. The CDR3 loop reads CAISDGLDKDEQFF. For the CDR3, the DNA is TGTGCCATCAGTGACGGTTTAGATAAGGATGAGCAGTTCTTC.

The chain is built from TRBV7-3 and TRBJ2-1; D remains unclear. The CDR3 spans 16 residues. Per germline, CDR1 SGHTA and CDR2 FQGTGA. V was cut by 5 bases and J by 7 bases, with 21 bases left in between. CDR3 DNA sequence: TGTGCCAGCAGCCTCCAGCCCCCCCGGCTGGGGAATGAGCAGTTCTTC. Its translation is CASSLQPPRLGNEQFF.

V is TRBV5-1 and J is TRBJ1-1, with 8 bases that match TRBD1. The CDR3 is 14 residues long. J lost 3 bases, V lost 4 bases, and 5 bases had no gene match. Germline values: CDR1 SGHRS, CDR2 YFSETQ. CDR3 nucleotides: TGCGCCAGCAGCAATCAGGGGGCTGACACTGAAGCTTTCTTT. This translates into CASSNQGADTEAFF. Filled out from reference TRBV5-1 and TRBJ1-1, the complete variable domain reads KAGVTQTPRYLIKTRGQQVTLSCSPISGHRSVSWYQQTPGQGLQFLFEYFSETQRNKGNFPGRFSGRQFSNSRSEMNVSTLELGDSALYLCASSNQGADTEAFFGQGTRLTVV.

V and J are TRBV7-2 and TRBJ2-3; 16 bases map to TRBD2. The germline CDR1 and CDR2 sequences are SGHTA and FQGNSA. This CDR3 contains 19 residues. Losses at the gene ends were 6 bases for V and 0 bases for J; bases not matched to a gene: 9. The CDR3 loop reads CASRGSPGLAGGSTDTQYF. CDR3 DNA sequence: TGTGCCAGCAGAGGCTCACCGGGACTAGCGGGAGGGAGCACAGATACGCAGTATTTT.

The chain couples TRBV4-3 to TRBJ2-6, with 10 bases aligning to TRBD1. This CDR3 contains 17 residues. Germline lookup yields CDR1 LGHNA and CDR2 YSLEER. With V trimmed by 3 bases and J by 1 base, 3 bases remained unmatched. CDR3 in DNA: TGCGCCAGCAGCCAGACAGGGGGCTATTCTGGGGCCAACGTCCTGACTTTC. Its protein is CASSQTGGYSGANVLTF.

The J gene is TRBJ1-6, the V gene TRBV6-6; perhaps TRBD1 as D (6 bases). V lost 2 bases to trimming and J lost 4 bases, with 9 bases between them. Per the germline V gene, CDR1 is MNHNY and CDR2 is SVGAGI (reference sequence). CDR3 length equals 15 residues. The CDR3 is CASSYAQGYNSPLHF. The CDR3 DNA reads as TGTGCCAGCAGTTACGCACAGGGTTATAATTCACCCCTCCACTTT.

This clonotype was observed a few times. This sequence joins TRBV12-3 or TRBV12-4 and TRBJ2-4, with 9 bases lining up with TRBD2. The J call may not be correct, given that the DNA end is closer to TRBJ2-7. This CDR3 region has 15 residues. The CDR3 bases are TGTGCCAGCAGTTTAGGCGGGAGGGCCCTCCCCGAGCAGTACTTC. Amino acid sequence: CASSLGGRALPEQYF.

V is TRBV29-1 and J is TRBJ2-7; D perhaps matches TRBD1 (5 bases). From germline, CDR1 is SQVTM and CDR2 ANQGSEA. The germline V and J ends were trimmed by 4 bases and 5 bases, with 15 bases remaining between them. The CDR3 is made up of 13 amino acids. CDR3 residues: CSVGGVLEHEQYF. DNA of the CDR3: TGCAGCGTTGGGGGCGTTTTGGAACACGAGCAGTACTTC.

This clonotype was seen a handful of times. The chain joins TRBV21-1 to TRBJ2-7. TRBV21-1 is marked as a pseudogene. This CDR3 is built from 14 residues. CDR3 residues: CASRRQVTPYEQYF. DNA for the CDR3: TGTGCCAGCAGACGGCAGGTAACCCCCTACGAGCAGTACTTC.

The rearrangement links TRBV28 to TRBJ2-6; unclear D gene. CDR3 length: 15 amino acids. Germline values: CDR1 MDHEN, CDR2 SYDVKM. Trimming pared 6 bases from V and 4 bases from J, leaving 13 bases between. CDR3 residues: CASSRTRAGANVLTF. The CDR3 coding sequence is TGTGCCAGCAGCCGAACAAGGGCAGGGGCCAACGTCCTGACTTTC.

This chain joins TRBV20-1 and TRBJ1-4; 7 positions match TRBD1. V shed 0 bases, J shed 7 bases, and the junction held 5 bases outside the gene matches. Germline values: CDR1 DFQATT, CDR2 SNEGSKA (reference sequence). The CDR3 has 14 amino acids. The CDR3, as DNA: TGCAGTGCTAGAGATTACAGGGGAGGTGAAAAACTGTTTTTT. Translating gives CSARDYRGGEKLFF.

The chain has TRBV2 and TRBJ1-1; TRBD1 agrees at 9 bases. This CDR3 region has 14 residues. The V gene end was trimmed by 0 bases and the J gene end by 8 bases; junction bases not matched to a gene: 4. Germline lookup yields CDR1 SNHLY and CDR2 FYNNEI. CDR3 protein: CASSEALTGGEAFF. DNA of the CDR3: TGTGCCAGCAGTGAAGCTCTAACAGGGGGCGAAGCTTTCTTT.

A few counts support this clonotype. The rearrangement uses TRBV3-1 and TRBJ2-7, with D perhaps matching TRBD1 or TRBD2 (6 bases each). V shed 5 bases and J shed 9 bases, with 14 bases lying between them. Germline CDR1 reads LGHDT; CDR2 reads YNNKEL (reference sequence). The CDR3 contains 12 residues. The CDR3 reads CASSSLGGPQYF. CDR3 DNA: TGTGCCAGCAGCTCGCTTGGGGGGCCGCAGTACTTC.

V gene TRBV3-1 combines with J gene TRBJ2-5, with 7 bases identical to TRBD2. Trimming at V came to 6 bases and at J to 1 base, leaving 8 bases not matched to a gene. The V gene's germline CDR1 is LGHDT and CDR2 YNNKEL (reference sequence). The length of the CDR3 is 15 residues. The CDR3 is CASRGGRTVQETQYF. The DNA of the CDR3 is TGTGCCAGCAGGGGCGGGAGAACGGTCCAAGAGACCCAGTACTTC.

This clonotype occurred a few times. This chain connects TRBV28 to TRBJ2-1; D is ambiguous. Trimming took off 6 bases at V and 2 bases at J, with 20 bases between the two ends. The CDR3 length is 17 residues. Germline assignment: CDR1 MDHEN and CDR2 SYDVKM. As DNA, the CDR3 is TGTGCCAGCAGACCCTCGCCCAGCGAGGCCCCCTACAATGAGCAGTTCTTC. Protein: CASRPSPSEAPYNEQFF.

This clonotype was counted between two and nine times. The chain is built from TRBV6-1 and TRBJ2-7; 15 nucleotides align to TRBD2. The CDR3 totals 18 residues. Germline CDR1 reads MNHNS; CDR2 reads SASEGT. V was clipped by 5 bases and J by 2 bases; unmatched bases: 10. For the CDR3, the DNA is TGTGCCAGCAGTACCGGGACTAGCGGGAGGCCTTCCACCTACGAGCAGTACTTC. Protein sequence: CASSTGTSGRPSTYEQYF.

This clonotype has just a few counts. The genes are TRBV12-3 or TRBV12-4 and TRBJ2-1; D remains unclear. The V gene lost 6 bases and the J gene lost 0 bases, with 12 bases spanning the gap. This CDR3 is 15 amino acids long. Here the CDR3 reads CASRGRADSYNEQFF. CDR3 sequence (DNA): TGTGCCAGCAGGGGTAGGGCGGACTCCTACAATGAGCAGTTCTTC.

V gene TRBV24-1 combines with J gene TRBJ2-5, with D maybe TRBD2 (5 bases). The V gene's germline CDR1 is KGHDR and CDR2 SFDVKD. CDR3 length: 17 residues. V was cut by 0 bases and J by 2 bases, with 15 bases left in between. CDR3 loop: CATSDLGGARDQETQYF. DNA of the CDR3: TGTGCCACCAGTGATTTGGGAGGAGCACGCGATCAAGAGACCCAGTACTTC.

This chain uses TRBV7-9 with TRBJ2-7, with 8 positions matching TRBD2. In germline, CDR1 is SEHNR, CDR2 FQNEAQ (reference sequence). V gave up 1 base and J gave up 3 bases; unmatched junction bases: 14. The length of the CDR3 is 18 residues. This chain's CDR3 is CASSLEAIGLAGNYEQYF. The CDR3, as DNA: TGTGCCAGCAGCTTAGAGGCGATTGGGTTAGCGGGGAACTACGAGCAGTACTTC.

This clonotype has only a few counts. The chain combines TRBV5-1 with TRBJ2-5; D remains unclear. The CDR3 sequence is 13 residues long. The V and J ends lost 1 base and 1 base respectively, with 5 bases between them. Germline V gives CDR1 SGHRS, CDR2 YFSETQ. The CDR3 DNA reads TGCGCCAGCAGCTTGTTCGGCCAAGAGACCCAGTACTTC. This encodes CASSLFGQETQYF. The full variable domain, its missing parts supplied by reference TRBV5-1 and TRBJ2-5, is KAGVTQTPRYLIKTRGQQVTLSCSPISGHRSVSWYQQTPGQGLQFLFEYFSETQRNKGNFPGRFSGRQFSNSRSEMNVSTLELGDSALYLCASSLFGQETQYFGPGTRLLVL.

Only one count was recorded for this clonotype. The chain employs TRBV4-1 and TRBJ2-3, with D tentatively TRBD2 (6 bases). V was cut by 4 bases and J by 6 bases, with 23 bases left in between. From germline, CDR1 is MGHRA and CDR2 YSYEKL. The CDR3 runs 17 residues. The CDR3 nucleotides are TGCGCCAGCAGCCGTATAGGGGCTAGCGTTAATGGGGATACGCAGTATTTT. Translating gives CASSRIGASVNGDTQYF.

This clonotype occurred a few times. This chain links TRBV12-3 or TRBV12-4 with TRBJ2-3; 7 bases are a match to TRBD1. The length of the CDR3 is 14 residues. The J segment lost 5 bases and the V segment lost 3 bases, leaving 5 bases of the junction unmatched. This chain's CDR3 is CASSFVAGGDTQYF. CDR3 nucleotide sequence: TGTGCCAGCAGTTTTGTGGCAGGGGGAGATACGCAGTATTTT.

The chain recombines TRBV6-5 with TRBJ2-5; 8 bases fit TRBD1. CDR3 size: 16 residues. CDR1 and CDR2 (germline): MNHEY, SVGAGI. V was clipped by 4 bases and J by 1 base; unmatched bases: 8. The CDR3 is CASSFPGTGGQETQYF. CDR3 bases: TGTGCCAGCAGTTTTCCCGGTACAGGGGGCCAAGAGACCCAGTACTTC.

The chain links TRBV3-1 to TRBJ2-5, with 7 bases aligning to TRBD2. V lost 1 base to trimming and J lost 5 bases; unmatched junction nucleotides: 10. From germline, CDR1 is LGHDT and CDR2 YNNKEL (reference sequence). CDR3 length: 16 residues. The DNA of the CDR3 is TGTGCCAGCAGCCAAGGCGGGAGTGTTTGGGGGGAGACCCAGTACTTC. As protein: CASSQGGSVWGETQYF.

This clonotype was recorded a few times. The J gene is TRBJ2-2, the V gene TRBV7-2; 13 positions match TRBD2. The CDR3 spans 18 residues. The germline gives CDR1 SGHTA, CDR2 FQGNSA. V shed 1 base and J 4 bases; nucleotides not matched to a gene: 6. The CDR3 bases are TGTGCCAGCAGCTTAGTCCTTAGACTAGCGGGAGGCACCGGGGAGCTGTTTTTT. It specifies CASSLVLRLAGGTGELFF.

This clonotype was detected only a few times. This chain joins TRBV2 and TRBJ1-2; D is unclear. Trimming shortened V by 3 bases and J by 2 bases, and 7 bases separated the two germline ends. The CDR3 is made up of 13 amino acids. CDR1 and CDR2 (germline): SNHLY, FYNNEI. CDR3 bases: TGTGCCAGCAGTGACGGGGTCAACTATGGCTACACCTTC. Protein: CASSDGVNYGYTF.

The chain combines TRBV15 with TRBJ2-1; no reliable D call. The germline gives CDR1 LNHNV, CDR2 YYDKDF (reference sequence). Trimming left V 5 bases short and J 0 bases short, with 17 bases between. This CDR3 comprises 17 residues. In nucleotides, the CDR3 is TGTGCCACCAGCGCCGACCCTCTAGTTGGCTCCTACAATGAGCAGTTCTTC. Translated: CATSADPLVGSYNEQFF.